The 13 T cell receptor beta chains below come from one sample, sequenced in a study of T cell responses to AZD1222 COVID-19 vaccine. The method was immunoSEQ multiplex PCR; TCRdb's version includes in-frame clones alone and lacks a portion of them. Of some 130,000 clones in the sample, around 92% are singletons; the top ten hold roughly 3.4%. Sample: peripheral blood, taken 28 days after the second AZD1222 dose. The receptors originated from an adult who received the AZD1222 COVID-19 vaccine.

The genes are TRBV18 and TRBJ2-7; the D call may be TRBD1 or TRBD2 (5 bases each). CDR3 length: 13 residues. The germline V gene has CDR1 KGHSH and CDR2 LQKENI. Trimming cost V 6 bases and J 2 bases, with 11 bases left between them. The DNA of the CDR3 is TGTGCCAGCTCCCTCGGGACGGCCTACGAGCAGTACTTC. Its translation: CASSLGTAYEQYF.

The chain uses TRBV2 and TRBJ1-5; possibly TRBD1 for D (6 bases). CDR3 length equals 14 residues. Trimming shortened V by 7 bases and J by 7 bases, and 17 bases separated the two germline ends. Germline V gene data show CDR1 as SNHLY and CDR2 as FYNNEI. The CDR3 sequence: CASTAGRGSQPQHF. The CDR3 coding sequence is TGTGCCAGCACCGCGGGCAGGGGAAGCCAGCCCCAGCATTTT. The variable domain in full, completed from reference TRBV2 and TRBJ1-5, reads EPEVTQTPSHQVTQMGQEVILRCVPISNHLYFYWYRQILGQKVEFLVSFYNNEISEKSEIFDDQFSVERPDGSNFTLKIRSTKLEDSAMYFCASTAGRGSQPQHFGDGTRLSIL.

V and J are TRBV11-2 and TRBJ1-2; 7 bases are shared with TRBD1. V lost 1 base and J lost 6; bases outside the gene matches: 8. Germline CDR1 reads SGHAT; CDR2 reads FQNNGV. There are 15 residues in the CDR3. CDR3 DNA sequence: TGTGCCAGCAGCTTAGGGCTCAGGGGGGGTGATGGCTACACCTTC. Protein product: CASSLGLRGGDGYTF.

V is TRBV5-4 and J is TRBJ1-1; TRBD1 aligns across 8 bases. V gave up 1 base and J gave up 4 bases; unmatched junction bases: 3. The germline V gene has CDR1 SGHNT and CDR2 YYREEE (reference sequence). The CDR3 covers 14 residues. The CDR3 nucleotides are TGTGCCAGCAGCTTGACCGACAGGGGCACTGAAGCTTTCTTT. This encodes CASSLTDRGTEAFF.

The genes are TRBV29-1 and TRBJ2-3, with D perhaps matching TRBD2 (6 bases). V shed 3 bases and J shed 5 bases, with 15 bases lying between them. Per germline, CDR1 SQVTM and CDR2 ANQGSEA. The CDR3 contains 14 residues. The CDR3 here is CSVEGGGAGDTQYF. The DNA of the CDR3 is TGCAGCGTTGAGGGTGGAGGAGCGGGAGATACGCAGTATTTT.

This clone was seen only once. The chain recombines TRBV10-3 with TRBJ2-5; 8 nucleotides match TRBD2. Unmatched junction bases numbered 5, after V lost 6 bases and J lost 5 bases. The V gene's germline CDR1 is ENHRY and CDR2 SYGVKD. This CDR3 contains 13 residues. CDR3 sequence: CAIRGREVETQYF. The CDR3 bases are TGTGCCATCAGAGGGCGGGAGGTGGAGACCCAGTACTTC.

The genes are TRBV5-1 and TRBJ1-2, with 11 positions matching TRBD1. V lost 4 bases, J lost 5 bases, and 4 bases stayed unmatched. The CDR3 runs to 14 residues. Germline V gene sequence: CDR1 SGHRS, CDR2 YFSETQ. The CDR3 loop is CASSEGQGAYGYTF. The DNA of the CDR3 is TGCGCCAGCAGCGAAGGACAGGGGGCTTATGGCTACACCTTC.

The chain uses TRBV11-2 and TRBJ2-7; D not resolved. Trimming took off 1 base at V and 1 base at J, with 8 bases between the two ends. Per the germline V gene, CDR1 is SGHAT and CDR2 is FQNNGV. This CDR3 spans 14 amino acids. CDR3 sequence (DNA): TGTGCCAGCAGCTTAGGTAGTACTTCCTACGAGCAGTACTTC. Amino acids: CASSLGSTSYEQYF.

This clone was seen once. This chain connects TRBV5-4 to TRBJ2-1; 7 nucleotides match TRBD2. V gave up 1 base and J gave up 2 bases; unmatched junction bases: 3. Germline values: CDR1 SGHNT, CDR2 YYREEE (reference sequence). This CDR3 spans 15 amino acids. CDR3 residues: CASSLTSEPYNEQFF. The CDR3 region has the DNA TGTGCCAGCAGCTTGACTAGCGAGCCCTACAATGAGCAGTTCTTC.

The chain has TRBV24-1 and TRBJ2-7; perhaps TRBD1 as D (6 bases). The germline V gene encodes CDR1 KGHDR and CDR2 SFDVKD. Trimming took off 4 bases at V and 3 bases at J, with 12 bases between the two ends. There are 14 residues in the CDR3. This CDR3 is CATSDPGQNYEQYF. The DNA for the CDR3 is TGTGCCACCAGTGACCCCGGACAGAACTACGAGCAGTACTTC.

This chain connects TRBV21-1 to TRBJ2-7; the table calls TRBD1, which could not be checked here. TRBV21-1 is termed a pseudogene. The CDR3 spans 13 residues. The CDR3 loop reads CATPGQINYEQYF. The CDR3, as DNA: TGTGCCACCCCGGGACAAATAAACTACGAGCAGTACTTC.

V is TRBV4-3 and J is TRBJ1-2; no definite D call. V dropped 0 bases and J dropped 8 bases, with 16 bases sitting between them. Germline-derived CDR1 and CDR2 are LGHNA and YSLEER. This CDR3 contains 15 residues. CDR3 nucleotides: TGCGCCAGCAGCCAAGATCCCGGCGGGAGCCTGGGCTACACCTTC. Residues: CASSQDPGGSLGYTF.

The CDR3 here is CASNPGLAGLGLHEQYF. The CDR3 bases are TGTGCCAGCAATCCGGGACTAGCGGGACTTGGGCTTCACGAGCAGTACTTC. The rearrangement joins TRBV28 to TRBJ2-7; 13 nucleotides align to TRBD2. From germline, CDR1 is MDHEN and CDR2 SYDVKM. The CDR3 totals 17 residues. J was trimmed by 5 bases and V by 7 bases; bases with no gene match: 14.